One sample yielded the 16 T cell receptor beta chains listed below, sequenced in a study of radiotherapy plus CTLA-4 blockade in lung cancer. Method: immunoSEQ multiplex PCR; TCRdb's copy keeps in-frame clones and lacks some. The sample lists approximately 83,000 clones; 60% to 85% were seen once. The sample here was peripheral blood, taken from a patient treated with radiotherapy plus ipilimumab. These receptors were taken from a human donor with non-small cell lung cancer who had a partial response to radiotherapy plus ipilimumab. Some clones in this sample may be carry-over from other donors' samples.

This clone was picked up one time. One end of the junction is discordant with germline, which a read error may explain. V and J are TRBV6-1 and TRBJ2-4; 10 bases line up with TRBD1. CDR1 is MNHNS, CDR2 SASEGT, per germline. The length of the CDR3 is 13 residues. The CDR3 nucleotides read TGTGCCAGCAGTGTTGACAGGGACAGGGGCCTTGGCTTC. It yields the protein CASSVDRDRGLGF.

In this sample, this clone turned up once. The chain links TRBV5-6 to TRBJ1-3; 7 bases fit TRBD1. V shed 0 bases, J shed 2 bases, and the junction held 5 bases outside the gene matches. The CDR3 spans 16 residues. The germline V gene has CDR1 SGHDT and CDR2 YYEEEE. CDR3 nucleotides: TGTGCCAGCAGCTTGGAAGGGGGCGCGACTGGAAACACCATATATTTT. Residues: CASSLEGGATGNTIYF. Complete variable domain (other parts from reference TRBV5-6 and TRBJ1-3): DAGVTQSPTHLIKTRGQQVTLRCSPKSGHDTVSWYQQALGQGPQFIFQYYEEEERQRGNFPDRFSGHQFPNYSSELNVNALLLGDSALYLCASSLEGGATGNTIYFGEGSWLTVV.

The genes are TRBV9 and TRBJ1-2; tentative D call: TRBD1 (5 bases). From germline, CDR1 is SGDLS and CDR2 YYNGEE. Trimming left V 0 bases short and J 4 bases short, with 10 bases between. This CDR3 has 14 amino acids. The CDR3 reads CASSVAARAYGYTF. As DNA, the CDR3 is TGTGCCAGCAGCGTAGCCGCCAGGGCCTATGGCTACACCTTC.

The CDR3 bases are TGCAGCGTTAGGGACAGGAATTTCGTCTACACCTTC. It translates to CSVRDRNFVYTF. The J gene is TRBJ1-2, the V gene TRBV29-1, with TRBD1 matching 8 bases. V was pared by 5 bases and J by 10 bases, with 9 bases of the junction left unmatched. Per germline, CDR1 SQVTM and CDR2 ANQGSEA. This CDR3 has 12 amino acids.

The rearrangement links TRBV5-1 to TRBJ2-2; 10 bases are a match to TRBD2. There are 15 residues in the CDR3. CDR1 is SGHRS, CDR2 YFSETQ, per germline. J was trimmed by 4 bases and V by 6 bases; bases with no gene match: 6. In DNA, the CDR3 is TGCGCCAGCACCGGGACTAGCGATAGCACCGGGGAGCTGTTTTTT. Protein: CASTGTSDSTGELFF.

On this clone: The final CDR3 position lacks the conserved phenylalanine or tryptophan, pointing to a likely read error. The DNA is left out, because the CDR3 cannot be placed on it with certainty; the CDR3 is given as TCRdb lists it. The chain has TRBV5-6 and TRBJ2-7; the D call TRBD2 from the table was never checked on the DNA. Germline CDR1 reads SGHDT; CDR2 reads YYEEEE. With termini counted, the CDR3 has 16 amino acids. CDR3 loop: CASSSEFAWTSGGPAY.

The chain recombines TRBV5-4 with TRBJ1-5, with D tentatively TRBD1 (6 bases). Per the germline V gene, CDR1 is SGHNT and CDR2 is YYREEE (reference sequence). This CDR3 has 14 residues. V shed 4 bases and J shed 3 bases, with 11 bases lying between them. CDR3 nucleotide sequence: TGTGCCAGCAGCCTACAGGGATACAATCAGCCCCAGCATTTT. Its protein product is CASSLQGYNQPQHF.

V gene TRBV7-3 combines with J gene TRBJ2-5; D may be TRBD1 (5 bases). Germline V gives CDR1 SGHTA, CDR2 FQGTGA. The germline V and J ends were trimmed by 4 bases and 7 bases, with 10 bases remaining between them. CDR3 length: 12 amino acids. The CDR3 DNA reads as TGTGCCAGCAGCTCAGGGCCAGGGACCCAGTACTTC. Encoded protein: CASSSGPGTQYF.

The chain links TRBV6-1 to TRBJ2-4, with TRBD1 matching 9 bases. This CDR3 has 17 residues. CDR1 is MNHNS, CDR2 SASEGT, per germline. J lost 2 bases, V lost 3 bases, and 8 bases had no gene match. CDR3 sequence reads: CASSELQGAWTKNIQYF. The CDR3 nucleotides read TGTGCCAGCAGTGAGTTACAGGGGGCTTGGACCAAAAACATTCAGTACTTC.

The rearrangement uses TRBV6-6 and TRBJ2-3; possible D gene TRBD1, 5 bases. Germline values: CDR1 MNHNY, CDR2 SVGAGI (reference sequence). This CDR3 has 14 amino acids. The ends were cut back, 8 bases at V and 4 bases at J, with 16 bases in the middle. CDR3 coding DNA: TGTGCCAGCTATCGCGTCCAGGGATCAGATACGCAGTATTTT. It encodes CASYRVQGSDTQYF.

This clone appeared once. The rearrangement uses TRBV28 and TRBJ1-2, with unresolved D. The ends were cut back, 6 bases at V and 8 bases at J, with 16 bases in the middle. From germline, CDR1 is MDHEN and CDR2 SYDVKM. The length of the CDR3 is 13 residues. In nucleotides, the CDR3 is TGTGCCAGCAGCTCCCGACTAGCGGAAGGCTACACCTTC. Its protein product is CASSSRLAEGYTF.

In this sample, this clone turned up once. V is TRBV28 and J is TRBJ1-2, with D perhaps TRBD1 (6 bases). The CDR3 is made up of 14 amino acids. Germline-derived CDR1 and CDR2 are MDHEN and SYDVKM. Deletions cut 3 bases from V and 3 bases from J, with 11 bases between. CDR3 amino acids: CASSLRGPYYGYTF. CDR3 nucleotides: TGTGCCAGCAGTTTGCGGGGGCCGTACTATGGCTACACCTTC.

The rearrangement links TRBV7-9 to TRBJ2-1, with 11 bases fitting TRBD2. The germline CDR1 and CDR2 sequences are SEHNR and FQNEAQ (reference sequence). The CDR3 sequence is 17 residues long. The V and J ends lost 1 base and 7 bases, in that order; junction bases with no gene match: 9. CDR3 nucleotide sequence: TGTGCCAGCAGCTTAGGTGAACTAGCGGGAGCTTTGAATGAGCAGTTCTTC. It translates to CASSLGELAGALNEQFF.

V and J are TRBV6-5 and TRBJ2-7; 9 positions agree with TRBD2. This CDR3 is built from 15 residues. Germline V lookup: CDR1 MNHEY, CDR2 SVGAGI. V shed 6 bases and J 5 bases; nucleotides not matched to a gene: 11. The CDR3 nucleotides read TGTGCCAGCAGCCGTCGGGGTAGCGGGAGCCACGAGCAGTACTTC. Encoded protein: CASSRRGSGSHEQYF.

This sequence joins TRBV7-6 and TRBJ2-1; no clear D gene. V lost 0 bases and J 4 bases, leaving 16 bases between the germline ends. Germline V CDR1 and CDR2: SGHVS, FNYEAQ. This CDR3 is 17 amino acids long. The CDR3 here is CASSLALPGWIYNEQFF. CDR3 DNA sequence: TGTGCCAGCAGCTTAGCGCTACCCGGGTGGATATACAATGAGCAGTTCTTC. The complete variable domain, with remaining parts taken from reference TRBV7-6 and TRBJ2-1, reads GAGVSQSPRYKVTKRGQDVALRCDPISGHVSLYWYRQALGQGPEFLTYFNYEAQQDKSGLPNDRFSAERPEGSISTLTIQRTEQRDSAMYRCASSLALPGWIYNEQFFGPGTRLTVL.

This clone has just one count. The rearrangement links TRBV30 to TRBJ1-2; D ambiguous. The V and J ends lost 3 bases and 0 bases respectively, with 8 bases between them. CDR3 length equals 13 residues. Looked up from germline, CDR1 is GTSNPN and CDR2 is SVGIG (reference sequence). CDR3 nucleotide sequence: TGTGCCTGGAGAACAGCAACTAACTATGGCTACACCTTC. Its translation is CAWRTATNYGYTF.